The 30 T cell receptor beta chains listed next were all sequenced from one sample in a study of long-term antiretroviral therapy in people with HIV. Version v3.0 of the immunoSEQ assay ran at survey level. Clones were read by immunoSEQ multiplex PCR, and TCRdb kept only the in-frame ones, dropping some. The sample consists of some 21,000 clones, 82% of them appearing once. Sample: unsorted PBMCs, taken 0.2 years after starting antiretroviral therapy. The receptors come from a woman aged 25 to 39 with HIV.

This clone was counted between two and nine times. This chain joins TRBV5-6 and TRBJ2-7; D is possibly TRBD2 (6 bases). Germline CDR1 reads SGHDT; CDR2 reads YYEEEE. CDR3 length equals 16 residues. V gave up 4 bases and J gave up 3 bases, with 20 bases separating them. Written as DNA, the CDR3 is TGTGCCAGCAGCCGGGGTGCGGGACTTATGGACTACGAGCAGTACTTC. Its translation: CASSRGAGLMDYEQYF.

In this sample, this clone turned up a few times. This chain joins TRBV7-2 and TRBJ1-6; tentatively, D is TRBD1 (5 bases). Germline CDR1 reads SGHTA; CDR2 reads FQGNSA. CDR3 size: 15 residues. Between the trimmed V and J ends, which lost 6 bases and 5 bases, there was a span of 14 bases. The DNA of the CDR3 is TGTGCCAGCAGTCAACCGGGACTAGATAATTCACCCCTCCACTTT. Amino acid sequence: CASSQPGLDNSPLHF.

V gene TRBV5-4 combines with J gene TRBJ2-2, with TRBD1 matching over 9 bases. Germline V gives CDR1 SGHNT, CDR2 YYREEE (reference sequence). This CDR3 has 15 residues. The ends lost 2 bases at V and 6 bases at J; junction bases unmatched: 5. The CDR3 region is CASSLQGAFSGELFF. CDR3 in DNA: TGTGCCAGCAGCTTACAGGGGGCTTTCTCCGGGGAGCTGTTTTTT.

This clone has only a few counts. The CDR3 nucleotides read TGTGCCAGCAGTGATGTACAGGCGGGGCAGCCCCAGCATTTT. Translating gives CASSDVQAGQPQHF. The genes are TRBV2 and TRBJ1-5; D may be TRBD1 (5 bases). Germline V CDR1 and CDR2: SNHLY, FYNNEI. The length of the CDR3 is 14 residues. Trimming took 3 bases from V and 7 from J, leaving 13 bases between them.

V and J are TRBV5-1 and TRBJ2-4; 7 bases are shared with TRBD2. The CDR3 runs 17 residues. Germline loops: CDR1 SGHRS, CDR2 YFSETQ. The V gene end was trimmed by 4 bases and the J gene end by 1 base; junction bases not matched to a gene: 11. The CDR3 DNA sequence: TGCGCCAGCAGCCCCAATCCTAGCGGCGGGGCCAAAAACATTCAGTACTTC. This sequence encodes CASSPNPSGGAKNIQYF. Drawing the rest from reference TRBV5-1 and TRBJ2-4, the complete variable domain is KAGVTQTPRYLIKTRGQQVTLSCSPISGHRSVSWYQQTPGQGLQFLFEYFSETQRNKGNFPGRFSGRQFSNSRSEMNVSTLELGDSALYLCASSPNPSGGAKNIQYFGAGTRLSVL.

The chain combines TRBV29-1 with TRBJ1-5; D gene ambiguous. The germline gives CDR1 SQVTM, CDR2 ANQGSEA. Trimming removed 4 bases at V and 0 bases at J, with 7 bases between. CDR3 size: 13 residues. The CDR3 protein is CSVGENSNQPQHF. CDR3 nucleotide sequence: TGCAGCGTTGGGGAGAATAGCAATCAGCCCCAGCATTTT.

The V call is TRBV9, the J call TRBJ2-2; 12 bases match TRBD2. The CDR3 runs to 15 residues. Germline CDR1 reads SGDLS; CDR2 reads YYNGEE. The junction had 2 bases not matched to a gene; V was cut back by 3 bases and J by 5 bases. This CDR3 is CASSGGTSGTGELFF. DNA of the CDR3: TGTGCCAGCAGCGGCGGGACTAGCGGGACCGGGGAGCTGTTTTTT. The variable domain in full, completed from reference TRBV9 and TRBJ2-2, reads DSGVTQTPKHLITATGQRVTLRCSPRSGDLSVYWYQQSLDQGLQFLIQYYNGEERAKGNILERFSAQQFPDLHSELNLSSLELGDSALYFCASSGGTSGTGELFFGEGSRLTVL.

The V and J genes are TRBV23-1 and TRBJ2-5, with unresolved D. TRBV23-1 is filed as an ORF, its function uncertain. The CDR3 has 12 amino acids. Trimming removed 2 bases from V and 4 bases from J, with 5 bases in between. CDR3 sequence reads: CASSQISETQYF. The CDR3 DNA follows: TGCGCCAGCAGTCAAATATCAGAGACCCAGTACTTC.

This chain links TRBV5-1 with TRBJ1-6; possible D gene TRBD1, 6 bases. V was pared by 0 bases and J by 2 bases, with 18 bases between. This CDR3 is built from 19 residues. Germline loops: CDR1 SGHRS, CDR2 YFSETQ. The CDR3 nucleotides read TGCGCCAGCAGCTTGGCCGTCAGGGGATTTGGCACCTATAATTCACCCCTCCACTTT. Its protein is CASSLAVRGFGTYNSPLHF.

V usage is TRBV19 and J usage is TRBJ1-6, with 8 bases lining up with TRBD1. The J segment lost 7 bases and the V segment lost 1 base, leaving 3 bases of the junction unmatched. The CDR3 extends over 15 amino acids. CDR1 LNHDA and CDR2 SQIVND come from the germline V gene (reference sequence). The chain's CDR3 is CASSIVPGGNSPLHF. The CDR3 DNA is TGTGCCAGTAGTATAGTCCCAGGGGGCAATTCACCCCTCCACTTT.

The V gene is TRBV4-1, the J gene TRBJ2-4; TRBD2 matches 8 bases. Germline loops: CDR1 MGHRA, CDR2 YSYEKL. With 1 base clipped from V and 2 bases from J, the junction kept 10 bases outside the gene matches. The CDR3 covers 18 residues. CDR3 DNA: TGCGCCAGCAGCCAAGGATGGGTAGCGGGGCCGTCCAAAAACATTCAGTACTTC. Protein: CASSQGWVAGPSKNIQYF.

This clone is medium-sized by share. The chain joins TRBV30 to TRBJ2-5; 9 nucleotides agree with TRBD2. The CDR3 totals 17 residues. V lost 5 bases to trimming and J lost 2 bases; unmatched junction nucleotides: 15. The germline CDR1 and CDR2 sequences are GTSNPN and SVGIG (reference sequence). Here the CDR3 DNA reads TGTGCCTGGGCCGACCCAAGCGGGGGGCTATGGCAAGAGACCCAGTACTTC. Encoded protein: CAWADPSGGLWQETQYF.

The chain uses TRBV6-1 and TRBJ2-3; possibly TRBD1 for D (6 bases). The CDR3 is 18 amino acids. Per germline, CDR1 MNHNS and CDR2 SASEGT. V was trimmed by 2 bases and J by 3 bases, leaving 21 bases between them. CDR3 loop: CASSEHPLDRLNTDTQYF. DNA for the CDR3: TGTGCCAGCAGTGAACACCCTCTCGACAGGCTCAATACAGATACGCAGTATTTT.

This clone appeared once. This chain connects TRBV6-5 to TRBJ2-7; 11 positions match TRBD1. CDR1 is MNHEY, CDR2 SVGAGI, per germline. The CDR3 runs 15 residues. Unmatched junction bases numbered 3, after V lost 2 bases and J lost 3 bases. The CDR3 spells CASSYRDRGNYEQYF. Written as DNA, the CDR3 is TGTGCCAGCAGTTACAGGGACAGGGGGAACTACGAGCAGTACTTC.

This clone was detected once. The CDR3 bases are TGTGCCAGCAGCCTGGACAGGGGGCGTACAGATACGCAGTATTTT. This codes for CASSLDRGRTDTQYF. The genes are TRBV7-9 and TRBJ2-3; 11 bases are shared with TRBD1. The CDR3 length is 15 residues. V was clipped by 5 bases and J by 3 bases; unmatched bases: 4. The germline CDR1 and CDR2 sequences are SEHNR and FQNEAQ (reference sequence).

V usage is TRBV5-8 and J usage is TRBJ2-5; 10 bases line up with TRBD1. The V gene's germline CDR1 is SGHTS and CDR2 YDEGEE. The CDR3 loop spans 17 amino acids. The V gene end was trimmed by 4 bases and the J gene end by 9 bases; junction bases not matched to a gene: 18. CDR3 amino acids: CASSPATGGPRGWAQYF. In nucleotides, the CDR3 is TGTGCCAGCAGCCCGGCGACAGGGGGCCCTCGGGGATGGGCCCAGTACTTC.

V usage is TRBV29-1 and J usage is TRBJ1-3; possible D gene TRBD1, 5 bases. Trimming removed 7 bases at V and 4 bases at J, with 23 bases between. The germline gives CDR1 SQVTM, CDR2 ANQGSEA. The CDR3 covers 16 residues. The CDR3 is CSALGAGASGGNTIYF. The CDR3 DNA is TGCAGCGCCCTGGGTGCCGGGGCCTCGGGCGGAAACACCATATATTTT.

V and J are TRBV5-5 and TRBJ1-1; D is possibly TRBD1 (5 bases). Germline CDR1 SGHKS, CDR2 YYEKEE (reference sequence). This CDR3 region has 16 residues. V shed 0 bases and J shed 1 base, with 13 bases lying between them. CDR3 residues: CASSLEQGGQNTEAFF. DNA for the CDR3: TGTGCCAGCAGCTTGGAGCAGGGAGGTCAGAACACTGAAGCTTTCTTT.

This clone was recorded once. The J gene is TRBJ2-5, the V gene TRBV9; D assignment may be TRBD1 or TRBD2 (5 bases each). The ends were cut back, 0 bases at V and 1 base at J, with 10 bases in the middle. The CDR3 totals 15 residues. Germline assignment: CDR1 SGDLS and CDR2 YYNGEE. CDR3 DNA: TGTGCCAGCAGCGTAGGGTTGGGGACCCAAGAGACCCAGTACTTC. Protein: CASSVGLGTQETQYF.

V is TRBV11-3 and J is TRBJ1-1; D unresolved. Deletions cut 1 base from V and 4 bases from J, with 7 bases between. Germline V gene lookup returns CDR1 SGHNT and CDR2 YENEEA. The CDR3 sequence is 13 residues long. The CDR3 protein is CASSLGRATEAFF. CDR3 in DNA: TGTGCCAGCAGCTTAGGGAGAGCCACTGAAGCTTTCTTT.

The CDR3 here is CASSIASGPTDTQYF. The CDR3 nucleotides are TGTGCCAGTAGTATAGCAAGCGGCCCCACAGATACGCAGTATTTT. This chain links TRBV19 with TRBJ2-3, with D possibly being TRBD2 (5 bases). This CDR3 contains 15 residues. V lost 1 base to trimming and J lost 2 bases, with 10 bases between them. Germline-derived CDR1 and CDR2 are LNHDA and SQIVND (reference sequence).

The rearrangement uses TRBV15 and TRBJ2-4; D perhaps matches TRBD2 (7 bases). CDR1 and CDR2 from the germline V gene are LNHNV and YYDKDF (reference sequence). Trimming cost V 1 base and J 1 base, with 14 bases left between them. There are 17 residues in the CDR3. CDR3: CATSRGRGREAKNIQYF. As DNA, the CDR3 is TGTGCCACCAGCAGAGGACGGGGGCGGGAGGCCAAAAACATTCAGTACTTC.

This clone appeared a few times. The rearrangement uses TRBV7-3 and TRBJ1-6; possible D gene TRBD1, 6 bases. The CDR3 totals 15 residues. Trimming took off 6 bases at V and 4 bases at J, with 13 bases between the two ends. Per germline, CDR1 SGHTA and CDR2 FQGTGA. In DNA, the CDR3 is TGTGCCAGCAGTCAGTCACAGGGTTATAATTCACCCCTCCACTTT. Translating gives CASSQSQGYNSPLHF.

The chain employs TRBV27 and TRBJ2-3; 9 bases are shared with TRBD2. Trimming took 2 bases from V and 0 from J; bases not matched to a gene: 15. CDR1 is MNHEY and CDR2 is SMNVEV in the germline V gene (reference sequence). The CDR3 has 20 amino acids. CDR3 region: CASSLIQAGGPITSTDTQYF. The CDR3 region has the DNA TGTGCCAGCAGTTTAATTCAAGCGGGGGGCCCAATAACTAGCACAGATACGCAGTATTTT.

This chain links TRBV5-1 with TRBJ2-6; TRBD1 is a possible D gene (6 bases). V dropped 4 bases and J dropped 1 base, with 9 bases sitting between them. This CDR3 spans 15 amino acids. From germline, CDR1 is SGHRS and CDR2 YFSETQ. CDR3 sequence reads: CASSVGGSGANVLTF. DNA of the CDR3: TGCGCCAGCAGCGTAGGGGGATCTGGGGCCAACGTCCTGACTTTC.

The V gene is TRBV6-5, the J gene TRBJ2-7, with TRBD1 matching 8 bases. The CDR3 has 15 amino acids. The germline CDR1 and CDR2 sequences are MNHEY and SVGAGI. V dropped 2 bases and J dropped 0; count of bases not matched to a gene: 3. The CDR3 here is CASSYRQGSSYEQYV. The CDR3 DNA is TGTGCCAGCAGTTACCGACAGGGGAGCTCCTACGAGCAGTACGTC.

The gene calls are TRBV29-1 and TRBJ1-2, with D perhaps matching TRBD1 (6 bases). Germline CDR1 and CDR2: SQVTM and ANQGSEA. V lost 3 bases, J lost 4 bases, and 18 bases lay in between. The CDR3 contains 15 residues. As DNA, the CDR3 is TGCAGCGTTGAGGCTAAGACAGGCCTCGGCTATGGCTACACCTTC. It encodes CSVEAKTGLGYGYTF.

This clone was detected only a few times. V gene TRBV6-5 combines with J gene TRBJ1-2; a weak D match, TRBD1 (5 bases). CDR1 is MNHEY and CDR2 is SVGAGI in the germline V gene. V was clipped by 4 bases and J by 8 bases, with 11 bases between them. This CDR3 has 12 residues. The CDR3 sequence: CASSSGGTGYTF. CDR3 in DNA: TGTGCCAGCAGTTCCGGGGGAACGGGCTACACCTTC.

The chain links TRBV19 to TRBJ1-6, with D possibly matching TRBD1 (5 bases). Germline-derived CDR1 and CDR2 are LNHDA and SQIVND (reference sequence). Deletions cut 5 bases from V and 9 bases from J, with 11 bases between. The CDR3 has 13 amino acids. This CDR3 reads CASSLGGASPLHF. The CDR3 bases are TGTGCCAGTAGTTTGGGCGGGGCTTCACCCCTCCACTTT.

The rearrangement joins TRBV7-2 to TRBJ1-1, with 7 bases lining up with TRBD1. This CDR3 has 15 amino acids. The germline CDR1 and CDR2 sequences are SGHTA and FQGNSA. J was trimmed by 4 bases and V by 5 bases; bases with no gene match: 10. The CDR3 region is CASSRATDRVTEAFF. Here the CDR3 DNA reads TGTGCCAGCAGCCGCGCTACAGACAGGGTCACTGAAGCTTTCTTT.